These 4 T cell receptor beta chains came from one sample sequenced in a study of shared clonotypes between healthy human individuals. Profiling relied on immunoSEQ multiplex PCR, and the TCRdb table lists in-frame clones only, not all of them. Among 740,000 or so clones listed, more than 70% were seen once. Sequenced material: memory CD4+ T cells sorted from blood. Subset specified: CD45RA-negative fraction. Receptors were obtained from a woman aged 30 to 39 in good health.

This chain connects TRBV6-1 to TRBJ1-3, with 8 positions matching TRBD1. Germline V gives CDR1 MNHNS, CDR2 SASEGT. V was pared by 8 bases and J by 3 bases, with 9 bases of the junction left unmatched. The CDR3 runs 15 residues. The CDR3 DNA is TGTGCCAGCTCAACGTCCAGGGGGCTTGGAAACACCATATATTTT. Its translation is CASSTSRGLGNTIYF.

The V and J genes are TRBV5-8 and TRBJ1-1; a weak D match, TRBD1 (5 bases). V lost 4 bases and J lost 3, with 13 bases in between. Per the germline V gene, CDR1 is SGHTS and CDR2 is YDEGEE. The CDR3 length is 14 residues. The CDR3 DNA sequence: TGTGCCAGCAGCCGAAACCAGGGTTACACTGAAGCTTTCTTT. This sequence encodes CASSRNQGYTEAFF.

The chain combines TRBV19 with TRBJ2-6; D uncertain. Germline CDR1 is LNHDA and CDR2 is SQIVND (reference sequence). Trimming removed 10 bases at V and 4 bases at J, with 14 bases between. The CDR3 runs to 14 residues. The CDR3 loop reads CATDPGQGANVLTF. In nucleotides, the CDR3 is TGTGCCACCGATCCGGGTCAGGGGGCCAACGTCCTGACTTTC.

This clone was recorded once. The chain couples TRBV2 to TRBJ1-4, with D unresolved. This CDR3 has 15 residues. Germline V gene lookup returns CDR1 SNHLY and CDR2 FYNNEI. The ends were cut back, 2 bases at V and 3 bases at J, with 10 bases in the middle. In DNA, the CDR3 is TGTGCCAGCAGTGAAACACCCGAGGCTAATGAAAAACTGTTTTTT. As protein: CASSETPEANEKLFF.